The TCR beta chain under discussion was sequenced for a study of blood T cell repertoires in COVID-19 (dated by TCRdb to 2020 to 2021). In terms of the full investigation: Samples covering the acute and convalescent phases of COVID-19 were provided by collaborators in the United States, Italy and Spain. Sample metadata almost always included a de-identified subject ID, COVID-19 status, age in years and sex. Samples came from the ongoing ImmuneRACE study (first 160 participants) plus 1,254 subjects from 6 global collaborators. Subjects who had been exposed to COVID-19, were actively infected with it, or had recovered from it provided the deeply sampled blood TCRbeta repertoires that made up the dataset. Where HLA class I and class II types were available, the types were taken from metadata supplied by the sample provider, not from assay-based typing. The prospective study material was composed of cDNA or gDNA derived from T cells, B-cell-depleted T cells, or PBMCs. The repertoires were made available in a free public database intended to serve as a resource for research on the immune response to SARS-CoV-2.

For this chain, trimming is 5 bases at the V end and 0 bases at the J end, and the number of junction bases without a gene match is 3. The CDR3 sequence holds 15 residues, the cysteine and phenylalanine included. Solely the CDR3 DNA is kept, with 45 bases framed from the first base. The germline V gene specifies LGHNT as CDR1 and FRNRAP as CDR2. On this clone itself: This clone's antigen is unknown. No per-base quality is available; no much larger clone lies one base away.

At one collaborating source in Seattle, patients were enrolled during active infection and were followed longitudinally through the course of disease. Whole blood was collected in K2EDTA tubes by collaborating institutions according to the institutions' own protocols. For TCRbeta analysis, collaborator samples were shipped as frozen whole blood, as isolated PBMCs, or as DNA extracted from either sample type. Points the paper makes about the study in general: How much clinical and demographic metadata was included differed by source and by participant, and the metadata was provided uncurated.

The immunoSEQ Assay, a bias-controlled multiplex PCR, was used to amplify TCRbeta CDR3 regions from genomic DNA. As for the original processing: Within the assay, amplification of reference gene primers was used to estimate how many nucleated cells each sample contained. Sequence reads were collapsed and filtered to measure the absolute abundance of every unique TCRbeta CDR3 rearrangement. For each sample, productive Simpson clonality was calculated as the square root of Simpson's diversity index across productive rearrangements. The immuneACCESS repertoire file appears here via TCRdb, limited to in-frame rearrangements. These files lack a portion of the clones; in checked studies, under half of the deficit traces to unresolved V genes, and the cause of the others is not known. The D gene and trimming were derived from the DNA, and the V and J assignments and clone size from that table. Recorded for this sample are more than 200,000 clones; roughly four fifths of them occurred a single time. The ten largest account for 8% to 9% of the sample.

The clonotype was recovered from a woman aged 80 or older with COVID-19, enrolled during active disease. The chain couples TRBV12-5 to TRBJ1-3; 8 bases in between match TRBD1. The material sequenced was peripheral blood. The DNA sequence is TGTGCTAGTGGTCTCGGGACAGGCTCTGGAAACACCATATATTTT. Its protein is CASGLGTGSGNTIYF.